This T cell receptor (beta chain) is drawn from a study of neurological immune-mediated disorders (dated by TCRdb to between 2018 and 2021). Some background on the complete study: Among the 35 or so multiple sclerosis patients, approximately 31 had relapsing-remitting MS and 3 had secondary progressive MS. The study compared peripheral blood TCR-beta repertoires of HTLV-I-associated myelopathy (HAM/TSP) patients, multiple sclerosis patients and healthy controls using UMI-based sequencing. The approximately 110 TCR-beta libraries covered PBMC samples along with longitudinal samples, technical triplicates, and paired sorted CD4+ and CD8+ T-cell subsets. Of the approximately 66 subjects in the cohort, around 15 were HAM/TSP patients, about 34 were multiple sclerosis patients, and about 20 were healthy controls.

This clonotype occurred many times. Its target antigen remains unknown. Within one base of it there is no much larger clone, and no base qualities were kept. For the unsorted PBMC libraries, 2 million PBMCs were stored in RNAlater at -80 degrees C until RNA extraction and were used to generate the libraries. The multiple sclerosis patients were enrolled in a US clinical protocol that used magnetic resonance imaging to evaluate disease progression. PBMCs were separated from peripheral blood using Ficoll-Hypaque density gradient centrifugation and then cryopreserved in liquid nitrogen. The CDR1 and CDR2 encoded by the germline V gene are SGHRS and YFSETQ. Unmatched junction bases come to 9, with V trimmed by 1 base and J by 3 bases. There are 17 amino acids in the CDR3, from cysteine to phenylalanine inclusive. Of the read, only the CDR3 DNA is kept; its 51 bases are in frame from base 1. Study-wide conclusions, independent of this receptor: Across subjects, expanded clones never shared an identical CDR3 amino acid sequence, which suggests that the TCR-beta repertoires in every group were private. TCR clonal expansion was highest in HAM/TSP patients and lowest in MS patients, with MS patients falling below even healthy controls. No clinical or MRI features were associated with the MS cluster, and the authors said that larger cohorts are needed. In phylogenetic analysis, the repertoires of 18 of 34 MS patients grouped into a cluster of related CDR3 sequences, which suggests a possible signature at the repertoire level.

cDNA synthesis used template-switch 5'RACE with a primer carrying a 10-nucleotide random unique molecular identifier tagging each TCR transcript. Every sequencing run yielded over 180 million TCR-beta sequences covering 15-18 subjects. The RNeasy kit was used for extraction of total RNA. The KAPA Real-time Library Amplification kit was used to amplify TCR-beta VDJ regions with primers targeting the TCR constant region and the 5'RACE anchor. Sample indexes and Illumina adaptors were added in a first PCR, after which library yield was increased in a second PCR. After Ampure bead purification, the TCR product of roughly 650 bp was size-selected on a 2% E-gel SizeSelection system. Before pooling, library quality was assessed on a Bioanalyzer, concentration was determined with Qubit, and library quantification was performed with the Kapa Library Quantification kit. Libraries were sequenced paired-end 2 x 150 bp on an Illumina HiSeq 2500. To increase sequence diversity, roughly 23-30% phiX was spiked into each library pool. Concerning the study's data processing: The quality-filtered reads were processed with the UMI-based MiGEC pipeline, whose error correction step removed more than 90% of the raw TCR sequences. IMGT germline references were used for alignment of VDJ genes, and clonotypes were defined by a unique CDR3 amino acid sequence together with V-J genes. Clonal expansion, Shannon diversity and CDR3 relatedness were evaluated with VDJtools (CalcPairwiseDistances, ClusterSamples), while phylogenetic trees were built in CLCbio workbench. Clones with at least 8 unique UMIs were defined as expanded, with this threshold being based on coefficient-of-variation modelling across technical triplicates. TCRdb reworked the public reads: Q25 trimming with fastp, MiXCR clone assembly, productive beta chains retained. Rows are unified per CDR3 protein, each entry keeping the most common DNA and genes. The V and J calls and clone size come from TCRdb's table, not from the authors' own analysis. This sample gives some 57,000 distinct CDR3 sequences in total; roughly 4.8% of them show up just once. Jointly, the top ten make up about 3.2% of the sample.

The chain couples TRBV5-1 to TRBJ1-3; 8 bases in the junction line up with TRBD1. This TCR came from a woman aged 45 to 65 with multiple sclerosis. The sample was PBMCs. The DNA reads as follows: TGCGCCAGCAGCTTGAACGGTGCAGGGGGCTATGGAAACACCATATATTTT. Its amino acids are CASSLNGAGGYGNTIYF.